The rows below give T cell receptor beta chains drawn from one sample of a study of CDR3 diversity in severe acne. TCRdb passed the PCR reads through MiXCR, listing each CDR3 protein once. The sample lists some 90,000 distinct CDR3 sequences, about 48% occurring once. Sequencing was done on a sample of blood. The receptors derive from a male donor in good health, serving as a control. Each CDR3 is given with its conserved first and last residue. A D gene is named only where the DNA matches it firmly. Clone size is not always given. Where it is, it says once, few, many or a class for expanded clones.

D gene,J gene,clone size,V gene,CDR3 DNA,CDR3 protein
TRBD1,TRBJ1-4,NA,TRBV25-1,TGTGCCAGCAGTTTGACAGGGCGGGATGAAAAACTGTTTTTT,CASSLTGRDEKLFF
TRBD2,TRBJ2-5,few,TRBV5-6,TGTGCCAGCAGCTGGGCCGGGGGGGGGTGGACCCAGTACTTC,CASSWAGGGWTQYF
TRBD1,TRBJ1-4,few,TRBV7-9,TGTGCCAGCAGCAAGGGACAGGCGAGTACTAATGAAAAACTGTTTTTT,CASSKGQASTNEKLFF
NA,TRBJ1-5,few,TRBV6-5,TGTGCCAGCAGGCCACGGGCCGGCCGACCCCAGCATTTT,CASRPRAGRPQHF
NA,TRBJ2-3,NA,TRBV7-9,TGTGCCAGCAGCCCCCGGACTACAACTTCGGCAGATACGCAGTATTTT,CASSPRTTTSADTQYF
TRBD2,TRBJ2-3,NA,TRBV4-2,TGTGCCAGCAGCCAATCGGGCGGGAGGGGGAGAGATACGCGGTATTTT,CASSQSGGRGRDTRYF
TRBD1,TRBJ2-7,NA,TRBV5-4,TGTGCCAGCCGGGTTAGACAGGGGGCCTCCTACGAGCAGTACTTC,CASRVRQGASYEQYF
NA,TRBJ2-5,many,TRBV5-1,TGCGCCAGCAGCTTGACCGGGACGGCCGAAGAGACCCAGTACTTC,CASSLTGTAEETQYF
TRBD1,TRBJ2-7,NA,TRBV29-1,TGCAGCGTCGGGACAGGGGCGGGAGGCTTCCTCAACGAGCAGTACTTC,CSVGTGAGGFLNEQYF
NA,TRBJ2-2,NA,TRBV12-5,TGTGCCAGCAGTTCTGGGACGGAAACCGGGGAGCTGTTTTTT,CASSSGTETGELFF
TRBD1,TRBJ1-2,NA,TRBV6-1,TGTGCCAGCAGCGATACGGGGGACAGGGTGAATGGCTACACCTTC,CASSDTGDRVNGYTF
NA,TRBJ1-2,NA,TRBV14,TGTGCCAGCAGCCAAAGCGAGGCTGGGGGCTACACCTTC,CASSQSEAGGYTF
NA,TRBJ2-2,many,TRBV7-8,TGTGCCAGCAGCCACCGACTAGGGGCGAACACCGGGGAGCTGTTTTTT,CASSHRLGANTGELFF
NA,TRBJ2-6,few,TRBV7-2,TGTGCCAGCAGCCAGGGGGAGGGATCCCGCTCTGGGGCCAACGTCCTGACTTTC,CASSQGEGSRSGANVLTF
NA,TRBJ2-7,NA,TRBV10-2,TGCGCCAGCAGTGAGAAAATCGAGGGGTACTTC,CASSEKIEGYF
NA,TRBJ2-2,NA,TRBV20-1,TGCAGTGCCAGCAGTTTAGAGAAACTTAACACCGGGGAGCTGTTTTTT,CSASSLEKLNTGELFF
NA,TRBJ1-6,NA,TRBV20-1,TGCAGTGCTAGGTCTGCGGGAGCGGGAGGGGGTTTACCCCTCCACTTT,CSARSAGAGGGLPLHF
NA,TRBJ1-1,few,TRBV11-3,TGTGCCAGCAGATCGGGGGGAGCAGCTTTCTTT,CASRSGGAAFF